This T cell receptor (beta chain) was obtained from a study of blood T cell repertoires in COVID-19. Study-level information: There were acute and convalescent COVID-19 samples, and they came from the United States, Italy and Spain. Sample material is recorded as cDNA or gDNA derived from T cells, B-cell-depleted T cells, or PBMCs.

In the authors' workflow: Cell counts per sample came from amplifying reference gene primers. TCRdb keeps only in-frame clones here, not all; method: immunoSEQ multiplex PCR. The V and J calls and clone size come from that table; D and trimming were worked out from the DNA. The sample includes about 85,000 clones, almost 85% of them seen just once. The junction had 8 bases not matched to a gene; V was cut back by 0 bases and J by 5 bases. The CDR3 has 16 residues. The germline CDR1 and CDR2 sequences are SGHNT and YYREEE (reference sequence). The chain couples TRBV5-4 to TRBJ2-5, with TRBD2 matching 9 bases. This TCR came from a woman older than 75 with acute or convalescent COVID-19. Sequencing input: peripheral blood. CDR3 in amino acids: CASSLGGGRAEETQYF. In DNA, the CDR3 is TGTGCCAGCAGCTTGGGGGGCGGGAGGGCTGAGGAGACCCAGTACTTC.